Following are 14 T cell receptor beta chains from one sample sequenced in a study of T cells in Graves' hyperthyroidism and ophthalmopathy. From RNA transcripts, TCR beta CDR3 regions were amplified. First-round RT-PCR targeting the TCR CDR3 was performed with the HTBI primer set. MiXCR, run by TCRdb on the multiplex PCR reads, gives a single entry per CDR3 protein. Among hundreds of thousands of distinct CDR3 sequences, around 15% were seen once, and the ten largest hold over 3.5%. Sequencing was performed on blood. These receptor sequences come from a woman aged 25 to 45 with Graves' hyperthyroidism.

This clonotype was observed many times. The CDR3: CASSFQTSGRIIEQFF. CDR3 coding DNA: TGTGCCAGCAGCTTCCAGACTAGCGGGAGGATTATTGAGCAGTTCTTC. The V call is TRBV7-3, the J call TRBJ2-1, with 13 bases aligning to TRBD2. The V gene's germline CDR1 is SGHTA and CDR2 FQGTGA. CDR3 size: 16 residues. Trimming cost V 3 bases and J 9 bases; bases outside gene matches: 8.

The table lists this clonotype with many counts. This sequence joins TRBV20-1 and TRBJ2-3; 11 positions agree with TRBD2. CDR3 length equals 15 residues. Unmatched junction bases numbered 3, after V lost 2 bases and J lost 2 bases. CDR1 DFQATT and CDR2 SNEGSKA come from the germline V gene (reference sequence). CDR3 DNA: TGCAGTGCTAGAATGGGACTAGCGGACACAGATACGCAGTATTTT. Protein: CSARMGLADTDTQYF.

This clonotype has ten or more counts. The gene calls are TRBV3-1 and TRBJ2-7; D possibly corresponds to TRBD2 (5 bases). This CDR3 is built from 16 residues. V was trimmed by 0 bases and J by 0 bases, leaving 12 bases between them. Germline CDR1 LGHDT, CDR2 YNNKEL (reference sequence). The CDR3: CASSQEGARSSYEQYF. The CDR3, as DNA: TGTGCCAGCAGCCAAGAGGGAGCGCGAAGCTCCTACGAGCAGTACTTC.

The V call is TRBV27, the J call TRBJ2-3, with D possibly being TRBD2 (6 bases). From germline, CDR1 is MNHEY and CDR2 SMNVEV (reference sequence). The CDR3 consists of 15 residues. V lost 5 bases to trimming and J lost 0 bases, with 12 bases between them. As DNA, the CDR3 is TGTGCCAGCAGTCACGGGACTCACAGCACAGATACGCAGTATTTT. It is translated as CASSHGTHSTDTQYF.

Comment on this clonotype: It may be a read error: a sequence one base away is much more abundant. This sequence joins TRBV12-3 or TRBV12-4 and TRBJ1-1, with D uncertain. CDR3 length equals 13 residues. For the CDR3, the DNA is TGTGCCAGCAGCCCCGTTTTGAACACTGACGCTTTCTTT. This encodes CASSPVLNTDAFF.

In this sample, this clonotype turned up many times. This chain connects TRBV12-3 or TRBV12-4 to TRBJ2-3, with TRBD1 matching 9 bases. The CDR3 runs to 14 residues. With 6 bases clipped from V and 2 bases from J, the junction kept 3 bases outside the gene matches. CDR3 nucleotides: TGTGCCAGCAGCAGGACAGGGGACACAGATACGCAGTATTTT. Protein product: CASSRTGDTDTQYF.

This clonotype has at least ten counts. J is TRBJ2-2 and V is TRBV2, with 8 bases identical to TRBD1. The CDR3 has 15 residues. The V and J ends lost 5 bases and 6 bases, in that order; junction bases with no gene match: 8. Germline lookup yields CDR1 SNHLY and CDR2 FYNNEI. This CDR3 reads CASSIDRGVSGELFF. The CDR3 nucleotides read TGTGCCAGCAGTATCGACAGGGGAGTATCCGGGGAGCTGTTTTTT.

This clonotype is a singleton in its sample. A read error may account for a junction end that differs from germline. This CDR3 is CAWSGRSSGNTIYF. CDR3 DNA sequence: TGTGCCTGGAGCGGCAGGAGCTCTGGAAACACTATATATTTT. J is TRBJ1-3 and V is TRBV30; D remains ambiguous. The CDR3 is 14 residues long. CDR1 and CDR2 (germline): GTSNPN, SVGIG (reference sequence).

The J gene is TRBJ1-5, the V gene TRBV15; 8 bases are shared with TRBD1. CDR3 length: 17 amino acids. Trimming took 5 bases from V and 4 from J; bases not matched to a gene: 13. Germline lookup yields CDR1 LNHNV and CDR2 YYDKDF (reference sequence). As DNA, the CDR3 is TGTGCCACCAGCGCCGGACAGGGAGGGAGGGGTAATCAGCCCCAGCATTTT. Its protein is CATSAGQGGRGNQPQHF.

The chain is built from TRBV14 and TRBJ2-7; 9 bases are a match to TRBD1. Trimming at V came to 5 bases and at J to 4 bases, leaving 12 bases not matched to a gene. The CDR3 extends over 16 amino acids. In germline, CDR1 is SGHDN, CDR2 FVKESK. CDR3: CASSSTLGTGRYEQYF. The CDR3 coding sequence is TGTGCCAGCAGCTCGACCCTCGGGACAGGGCGGTACGAGCAGTACTTC.

This clonotype was seen repeatedly, ten times or more. The chain combines TRBV3-1 with TRBJ2-2; D not certain. The germline gives CDR1 LGHDT, CDR2 YNNKEL (reference sequence). V shed 2 bases and J shed 5 bases, with 6 bases lying between them. There are 13 residues in the CDR3. The CDR3 is CASSQPLTGELFF. For the CDR3, the DNA is TGTGCCAGCAGCCAACCGTTAACCGGGGAGCTGTTTTTT.

Only a few counts were recorded for this clonotype. V is TRBV20-1 and J is TRBJ2-7; 7 bases fit TRBD2. The CDR3 runs 14 residues. The J segment lost 3 bases and the V segment lost 1 base, leaving 6 bases of the junction unmatched. Germline V gene data show CDR1 as DFQATT and CDR2 as SNEGSKA (reference sequence). The CDR3 region is CSARGRERVYEQYF. CDR3 DNA sequence: TGCAGTGCTAGAGGGCGGGAGAGGGTCTACGAGCAGTACTTC.

This chain uses TRBV6-1 with TRBJ1-6; 9 bases are shared with TRBD1. The length of the CDR3 is 14 residues. CDR1 MNHNS and CDR2 SASEGT come from the germline V gene. V lost 5 bases, J lost 8 bases, and 4 bases stayed unmatched. The CDR3 protein is CASSTGTGHSPLHF. CDR3 nucleotides: TGTGCCAGCAGTACCGGGACAGGGCATTCACCCCTCCACTTT.

This clonotype was recorded at least ten times. This sequence joins TRBV2 and TRBJ1-4; D unresolved. The germline V and J ends were trimmed by 4 bases and 7 bases, with 10 bases remaining between them. The germline gives CDR1 SNHLY, CDR2 FYNNEI. This CDR3 comprises 13 residues. In DNA form, the CDR3 reads TGTGCCAGCAGTGTAGAGATTGGTGAAAAACTGTTTTTT. Translation gives CASSVEIGEKLFF.